Detailed here is one T cell receptor (beta chain). The data were taken from a study of blood T cell repertoires in COVID-19. V was shortened by 3 bases and J by 1 base, with 9 bases between the two germline ends. This CDR3 contains 14 residues. CDR1 is SGHAT, CDR2 FQNNGV, per germline. The table came from immunoSEQ multiplex PCR; TCRdb's copy has only in-frame clones and leaves some out. Seen here are approximately 210,000 clones, about nine tenths observed once, and the top ten hold approximately 2.4%. Source material: PBMCs or T cells enriched from blood (not recorded which). The TCR sequence derives from a woman in her thirties who had recovered from COVID-19. The chain combines TRBV11-2 with TRBJ1-1; D is uncertain. For the CDR3, the DNA is TGTGCCAGCAGCTTGAGTCACGCGAACACTGAAGCTTTCTTT. This codes for CASSLSHANTEAFF.